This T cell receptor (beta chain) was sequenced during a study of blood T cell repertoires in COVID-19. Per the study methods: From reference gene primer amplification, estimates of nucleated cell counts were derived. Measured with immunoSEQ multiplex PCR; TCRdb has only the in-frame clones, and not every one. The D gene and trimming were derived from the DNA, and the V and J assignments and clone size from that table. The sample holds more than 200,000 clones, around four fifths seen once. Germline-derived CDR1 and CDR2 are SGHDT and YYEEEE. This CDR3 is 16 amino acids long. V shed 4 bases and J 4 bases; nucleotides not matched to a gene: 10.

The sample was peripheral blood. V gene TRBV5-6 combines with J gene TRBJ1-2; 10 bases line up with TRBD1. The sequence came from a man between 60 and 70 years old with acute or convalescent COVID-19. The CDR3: CASSPPPGTGAYGYTF. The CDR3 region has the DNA TGTGCCAGCAGCCCGCCCCCCGGGACAGGGGCCTATGGCTACACCTTC.